Each of the 5 T cell receptor beta chains below was sequenced from the same sample in a study of OX40 agonist ivuxolimab in advanced cancers. Clones were read by immunoSEQ multiplex PCR, and TCRdb kept only the in-frame ones, dropping some. The repertoire has around 72,000 clones, around 90% of them found once; the top ten carry roughly 2.9%. The sequencing here drew on CD4+ or CD8+ T cells sorted from blood, taken in a trial of the OX40 agonist ivuxolimab. These receptors were collected from an adult with an advanced solid tumor such as melanoma, head and neck, liver or kidney cancer.

The chain employs TRBV4-1 and TRBJ1-1, with D maybe TRBD1 (6 bases). Germline CDR1 reads MGHRA; CDR2 reads YSYEKL. Trimming pared 1 base from V and 0 bases from J, leaving 9 bases between. This CDR3 is 15 amino acids long. The CDR3 DNA reads TGCGCCAGCAGCCAAGCAGGGGCCATGAACACTGAAGCTTTCTTT. It is translated as CASSQAGAMNTEAFF.

The V and J genes are TRBV27 and TRBJ2-1; D is uncertain. V lost 0 bases and J 0 bases, leaving 6 bases between the germline ends. Germline V lookup: CDR1 MNHEY, CDR2 SMNVEV (reference sequence). The CDR3 is made up of 15 amino acids. The CDR3 loop is CASSLSLGSYNEQFF. In DNA form, the CDR3 reads TGTGCCAGCAGTTTATCGTTAGGCTCCTACAATGAGCAGTTCTTC.

As DNA, the CDR3 is TGTGCCAGCTCCGTACGGCGGGATGAAGAGCAGTACTTC. It codes for CASSVRRDEEQYF. The chain uses TRBV18 and TRBJ2-7; weak D call: TRBD2 (6 bases). Trimming pared 6 bases from V and 7 bases from J, leaving 16 bases between. Per germline, CDR1 KGHSH and CDR2 LQKENI. There are 13 residues in the CDR3.

The V gene is TRBV4-2, the J gene TRBJ2-1; 11 bases are shared with TRBD2. The CDR3 has 15 residues. After removal of 0 bases from V and 15 bases from J, the junction contained 10 bases not matched to a gene. Germline CDR1 is LGHNA and CDR2 is YNFKEQ. CDR3 bases: TGTGCCAGCAGCCAAGAGGTTAGCGGGAGGGCCCATCCGTTCTTC. It codes for CASSQEVSGRAHPFF.

This rearrangement joins TRBV6-1 to TRBJ2-5; a possible D gene is TRBD2 (5 bases). CDR3 length: 15 amino acids. CDR1 and CDR2 (germline): MNHNS, SASEGT. Trimming stripped 3 bases from V and 1 base from J, with 12 bases between. The CDR3 DNA follows: TGTGCCAGCAGTGATCGAGGGAAGGGCCAAGAGACCCAGTACTTC. This translates into CASSDRGKGQETQYF.